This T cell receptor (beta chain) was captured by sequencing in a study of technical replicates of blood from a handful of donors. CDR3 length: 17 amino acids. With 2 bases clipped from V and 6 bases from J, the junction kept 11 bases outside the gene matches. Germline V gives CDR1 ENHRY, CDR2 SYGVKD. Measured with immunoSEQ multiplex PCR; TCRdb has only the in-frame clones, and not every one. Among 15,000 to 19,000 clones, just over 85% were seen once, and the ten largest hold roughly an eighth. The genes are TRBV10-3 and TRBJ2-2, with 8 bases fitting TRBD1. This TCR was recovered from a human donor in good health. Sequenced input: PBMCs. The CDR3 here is CAISEGTGGLYAGELFF. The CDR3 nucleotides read TGTGCCATCAGTGAGGGAACAGGGGGTTTGTACGCCGGGGAGCTGTTTTTT.